This T cell receptor (beta chain) came from a study of blood T cell repertoires in COVID-19 (dated by TCRdb to about 2020). For the wider study: Samples covering the acute and convalescent phases of COVID-19 were provided by collaborators in the United States, Italy and Spain. The prospective study material was composed of cDNA or gDNA derived from T cells, B-cell-depleted T cells, or PBMCs. Subjects who had been exposed to COVID-19, were actively infected with it, or had recovered from it provided the deeply sampled blood TCRbeta repertoires that made up the dataset. The repertoires were made available in a free public database intended to serve as a resource for research on the immune response to SARS-CoV-2. Samples were obtained from the ongoing ImmuneRACE study (first 160 participants) and from 1,254 subjects provided by 6 global collaborators. Sample metadata almost always included a de-identified subject ID, COVID-19 status, age in years and sex. Where HLA class I and class II types were available, the types were taken from metadata supplied by the sample provider, not from assay-based typing.

TCRbeta CDR3 regions were amplified from genomic DNA by means of the immunoSEQ Assay, a bias-controlled multiplex PCR. The paper's data handling went like this. Within the assay, amplification of reference gene primers was used to estimate how many nucleated cells each sample contained. To quantify the absolute abundance of each unique TCRbeta CDR3 rearrangement, sequence reads were collapsed and filtered. For each sample, productive Simpson clonality was calculated by taking the square root of Simpson's diversity index across productive rearrangements. This immuneACCESS table, as held by TCRdb, lists in-frame sequences with V and J called but not all clones. Of the missing ones, under half trace to an unresolved V gene in checked studies; the others have no known cause. V and J calls plus clone size are reproduced from that table; the DNA served to infer D and trimming. The sample contains about 320,000 clones, 85% to 90% of them found a single time. The ten largest account for about 10% of the sample.

The CDR3 covers 13 residues, taking in both the cysteine and the phenylalanine. CDR3 DNA is the only sequence kept; it has 39 bases, read in frame from the first base. V is cut back by 5 bases and J by 3 bases, with 3 bases in the junction unmatched. CDR1 and CDR2 (LNHDA, SQIVND) derive from the germline V gene (reference sequence). Participants in the prospective study were aged roughly 18 to 100 years, lived in more than 20 United States geographic areas, and enrolled through a virtual design. To assign participants to cohorts, the prospective study relied on clinical history that participants themselves reported in a screening survey and a study questionnaire. Recovered participants in ImmuneRACE Cohort 3 were defined by two consecutive negative NP/OP PCR tests, clearance by a healthcare professional, or resolution of symptoms. Mobile phlebotomists in the prospective study collected whole blood, serum and a nasopharyngeal or oropharyngeal swab from every participant. Participants in the prospective study had the option to provide additional blood draws and questionnaires over a roughly 2-month period. Before DNA extraction, blood samples from the prospective study were shipped at room temperature or frozen.

Study-level results and caveats: Clinical and demographic metadata were provided uncurated, with the amount varying by source and participant.

Points on this clone: What this receptor recognizes is not known. It has no much larger one-base neighbor in the sample; base qualities were not kept.

The clonotype originates from a young woman who had recovered from COVID-19. The chain was built from TRBV19 and TRBJ2-7, and TRBD1 matches 8 of the central bases. The sample was PBMCs or T cells enriched from blood (not recorded which). The sequence in DNA is TGTGCCAGTAGTGCCGGACAGGGCTACGAGCAGTACTTC. It translates to CASSAGQGYEQYF.